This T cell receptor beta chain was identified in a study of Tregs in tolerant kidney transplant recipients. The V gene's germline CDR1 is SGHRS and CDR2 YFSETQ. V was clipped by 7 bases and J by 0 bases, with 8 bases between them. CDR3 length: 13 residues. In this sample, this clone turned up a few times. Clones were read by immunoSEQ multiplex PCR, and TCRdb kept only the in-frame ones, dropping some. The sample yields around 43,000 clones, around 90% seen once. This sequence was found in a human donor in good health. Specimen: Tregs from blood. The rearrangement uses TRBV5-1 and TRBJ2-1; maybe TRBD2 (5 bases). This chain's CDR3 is CASGSSSYNEQFF. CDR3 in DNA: TGCGCCAGCGGGAGTTCCTCCTACAATGAGCAGTTCTTC.